This T cell receptor (beta chain) was identified in a study of vaccination effects on CD4 cells after COVID-19. The wider study: A couple of convalescent pre-vaccine samples were taken 142 and 148 days post-diagnosis. Overall study findings and caveats: Long after vaccination, the clones induced by infection and by vaccine shrank markedly in size.

The ends were cut back, 3 bases at V and 3 bases at J, with 8 bases in the middle. This CDR3 contains 13 residues. The assay was immunoSEQ multiplex PCR, and TCRdb's table has in-frame clones only and misses some. The sample holds under 55,000 clones; about 68% are singletons and the top ten take roughly 27%. Prior to sequencing, the ViraFEST assay stimulated PBMC with viral peptide pools, which expanded the antigen-specific CD4+ T cells. Cells that had been cultured for 10 days were the source of isolated CD4+ T cells. The infection with SARS-CoV-2 (confirmed by PCR) occurred in this person between March and December 2020. Half the medium was swapped for IL-2 medium on days 3 and 7. As regards this clone: What it recognizes is unknown.

The gene calls are TRBV12-3 or TRBV12-4 and TRBJ1-2; a possible D gene is TRBD1 (5 bases). The TCR originated in a human donor who had a prior SARS-CoV-2 infection. The source material was CD4+ T cells from PBMCs cultured with a peptide pool, sampled before COVID-19 vaccination. The DNA for the CDR3 is TGTGCCAGCAGTTTCCGGGGCCACTATGGCTACACCTTC. Its translation: CASSFRGHYGYTF.